This entry concerns a single TCR beta chain. Its antigen is undetermined. The repertoire was sequenced with immunoSEQ multiplex PCR; TCRdb's copy has only in-frame clones and lacks some. The table has some 26,000 clones, around 86% seen once. This entry comes from a study of stem cell transplantation in POMP-related autoinflammatory disease. Whole-study context: Defective thymoproteasomes were hypothesized to impair CD8+ T-cell positive selection. Before transplant: CD4+ naive skewing, low CD8+ proportions, reduced cytokine secretion.

Germline CDR1 reads MNHEY; CDR2 reads SMNVEV (reference sequence). This CDR3 contains 12 residues. Trimming stripped 3 bases from V and 13 bases from J, with 15 bases between. Study-wide findings and caveats: In PRAID patients, the number of distinct TRB V-J gene pairings was restricted. Across all analyzed T-cell subsets, patients with PRAID tended toward reduced diversity and increased clonality.

This sample comprised CD4+ T cells from PBMCs, obtained before stem cell transplantation. V usage is TRBV27 and J usage is TRBJ1-2; D remains ambiguous. The source is a human donor with POMP-related autoinflammation and immune dysregulation (PRAID). Here the CDR3 DNA reads TGTGCCAGCAGTTTTTTCCTCTCCACTCTCACCTTC. Encoded protein: CASSFFLSTLTF.